Below, 9 T cell receptor beta chains from the same sample are listed, as sequenced in a study of blood T cell repertoires in COVID-19. Profiled with immunoSEQ multiplex PCR; TCRdb holds only in-frame clones, not every one. The profile covers around 150,000 clones, with more than 80% appearing a single time and under 2.5% taken by the ten largest. Sequenced: peripheral blood. The receptor source for this set is a man aged 70 or older with acute or convalescent COVID-19.

This clone has just a few counts. The rearrangement uses TRBV4-1 and TRBJ2-3, with TRBD2 matching over 9 bases. CDR1 and CDR2 (germline): MGHRA, YSYEKL. The ends lost 7 bases at V and 3 bases at J; junction bases unmatched: 5. The length of the CDR3 is 14 residues. The CDR3 coding sequence is TGCGCCAGCATGGGACTAGCCGTGACAGATACGCAGTATTTT. Residues: CASMGLAVTDTQYF.

The chain employs TRBV18 and TRBJ2-3; unclear D gene. Per germline, CDR1 KGHSH and CDR2 LQKENI. The CDR3 covers 16 residues. Trimming took off 0 bases at V and 2 bases at J, with 12 bases between the two ends. CDR3 nucleotides: TGTGCCAGCTCACCACCGTTTGGAGCGTACACAGATACGCAGTATTTT. It codes for CASSPPFGAYTDTQYF.

This sequence joins TRBV7-9 and TRBJ2-1; 7 nucleotides align to TRBD2. J lost 8 bases, V lost 4 bases, and 5 bases had no gene match. The CDR3 length is 13 residues. Germline assignment: CDR1 SEHNR and CDR2 FQNEAQ (reference sequence). The chain's CDR3 is CASSWRLADEQFF. CDR3 coding DNA: TGTGCCAGCAGCTGGCGACTAGCAGATGAGCAGTTCTTC.

The CDR3 protein is CASSLTSSTEAFF. The CDR3 coding sequence is TGTGCCAGCAGCTTAACCAGTTCCACTGAAGCTTTCTTT. The gene calls are TRBV7-3 and TRBJ1-1; unclear D gene. V lost 0 bases to trimming and J lost 4 bases, with 6 bases between them. The CDR3 contains 13 residues. Germline values: CDR1 SGHTA, CDR2 FQGTGA.

This chain joins TRBV6-5 and TRBJ1-1, with 9 bases fitting TRBD1. The J segment lost 7 bases and the V segment lost 6 bases, leaving 3 bases of the junction unmatched. This CDR3 is built from 12 residues. Germline V CDR1 and CDR2: MNHEY, SVGAGI. DNA of the CDR3: TGTGCCAGCAGGGGACAGGGCCGTGAAGCTTTCTTT. Protein sequence: CASRGQGREAFF.

This clone was seen only a few times. This chain links TRBV5-1 with TRBJ2-1; TRBD2 matches 10 bases. CDR3 length equals 16 residues. Germline trimming cut 3 bases from V and 9 bases from J; bases unmatched to any gene: 12. Germline-derived CDR1 and CDR2 are SGHRS and YFSETQ. This CDR3 reads CASSSALAGFPTEQFF. CDR3 DNA: TGCGCCAGCAGCTCCGCACTAGCGGGATTTCCTACTGAGCAGTTCTTC.

V gene TRBV7-9 combines with J gene TRBJ1-4; D not resolved. The V end was cut by 5 bases, the J end by 12 bases, with 16 bases between. The CDR3 has 13 residues. Germline values: CDR1 SEHNR, CDR2 FQNEAQ (reference sequence). CDR3 loop: CASSPNTGSELFF. The DNA for the CDR3 is TGTGCCAGCAGCCCTAATACGGGGTCCGAACTGTTTTTT.

This clone has just one count. V gene TRBV7-9 combines with J gene TRBJ2-3; D ambiguous. The CDR3 contains 13 residues. CDR1 is SEHNR, CDR2 FQNEAQ, per germline (reference sequence). V was pared by 5 bases and J by 3 bases, with 9 bases between. The CDR3 here is CASSPSRTDTQYF. CDR3 coding DNA: TGTGCCAGCAGCCCCAGTCGAACAGATACGCAGTATTTT.

The genes are TRBV19 and TRBJ2-3, with a possible D match to TRBD2 (10 bases). CDR1 LNHDA and CDR2 SQIVND come from the germline V gene (reference sequence). Trimming took 5 bases from V and 2 from J, leaving 32 bases between them. The CDR3 runs to 21 residues. The CDR3 DNA follows: TGTGCCAGTAGTCCGCCCACCGGGACAGGGAAACTAGCGGGGCACACAGATACGCAGTATTTT. It specifies CASSPPTGTGKLAGHTDTQYF.